The 16 T cell receptor beta chains below all came from one sample that was sequenced in a study of regulatory dendritic cells for organ transplantation. Profiled with immunoSEQ multiplex PCR; TCRdb holds only in-frame clones, not every one. The table has some 12,000 clones, approximately 56% seen once. These receptors' targets are unknown. Sorted subsets were CFSE-labeled and cultured approximately 5 days with allogeneic dendritic cells. The material sequenced was naive CD8+ T cells from blood cultured with dendritic cells. Subset noted: CD45RA+ naive T cells. The receptors originated from a human donor in good health.

The gene calls are TRBV5-1 and TRBJ2-7, with 9 bases matching TRBD1. The J segment lost 6 bases and the V segment lost 0 bases, leaving 10 bases of the junction unmatched. The CDR3 loop spans 16 amino acids. Germline CDR1 reads SGHRS; CDR2 reads YFSETQ. CDR3 DNA: TGCGCCAGCAGCTTGGGAGCCGGGACAGGGTTTTTCGAGCAGTACTTC. Protein sequence: CASSLGAGTGFFEQYF.

This chain connects TRBV29-1 to TRBJ2-7; maybe TRBD1 (6 bases). CDR3 length: 15 amino acids. With 0 bases removed from V and 2 bases from J, the gap between germline ends came to 14 bases. Looked up from germline, CDR1 is SQVTM and CDR2 is ANQGSEA. The CDR3 region is CSVEDAHRETYEQYF. The CDR3, as DNA: TGCAGCGTTGAAGATGCGCACAGGGAAACCTACGAGCAGTACTTC.

This clone was counted between two and nine times. V is TRBV7-2 and J is TRBJ2-3, with 8 bases matching TRBD2. V dropped 3 bases and J dropped 3; count of bases not matched to a gene: 2. The germline CDR1 and CDR2 sequences are SGHTA and FQGNSA. The length of the CDR3 is 14 residues. CDR3 sequence (DNA): TGTGCCAGCAGCTTCGGCGGGGGGACAGATACGCAGTATTTT. Translation: CASSFGGGTDTQYF.

This clone was counted a single time. The rearrangement uses TRBV28 and TRBJ2-2; 8 bases are a match to TRBD1. J gave up 6 bases and V 5 bases, and 5 bases lay outside the gene matches. CDR3 length: 14 residues. Germline V lookup: CDR1 MDHEN, CDR2 SYDVKM. CDR3 loop: CASSPRTGPGELFF. In DNA form, the CDR3 reads TGTGCCAGCAGTCCCCGGACAGGGCCCGGGGAGCTGTTTTTT.

This rearrangement joins TRBV6-5 to TRBJ1-5, with 7 bases matching TRBD1. Germline loops: CDR1 MNHEY, CDR2 SVGAGI. V dropped 5 bases and J dropped 4; count of bases not matched to a gene: 8. The CDR3 has 15 residues. The CDR3 loop reads CASSQTGVLNQPQHF. In DNA form, the CDR3 reads TGTGCCAGCAGTCAAACAGGGGTCTTAAATCAGCCCCAGCATTTT.

In this sample, this clone turned up once. The chain combines TRBV6-5 with TRBJ1-2; D gene uncertain. The CDR3 runs 13 residues. V was shortened by 7 bases and J by 4 bases, with 13 bases between the two germline ends. Per the germline V gene, CDR1 is MNHEY and CDR2 is SVGAGI. CDR3 nucleotides: TGTGCCAGCATCAGTAGCCGAATCTATGGCTACACCTTC. Protein: CASISSRIYGYTF.

The chain uses TRBV7-8 and TRBJ2-7; 11 bases fit TRBD2. Trimming at V came to 6 bases and at J to 0 bases, leaving 4 bases not matched to a gene. Germline V CDR1 and CDR2: SGHVS, FQNEAQ. This CDR3 comprises 15 residues. The CDR3 DNA is TGTGCCAGCAGTCCTAGCGGGGGGTTCTCCTACGAGCAGTACTTC. Translating it yields CASSPSGGFSYEQYF.

CDR3 residues: CASSARDKATLNTGELFF. CDR3 DNA: TGTGCCAGCAGCGCCCGGGACAAGGCAACTCTTAACACCGGGGAGCTGTTTTTT. V gene TRBV5-6 combines with J gene TRBJ2-2, with D perhaps matching TRBD1 (6 bases). The germline V gene encodes CDR1 SGHDT and CDR2 YYEEEE. This CDR3 contains 18 residues. V dropped 4 bases and J dropped 2 bases, with 21 bases sitting between them.

The rearrangement uses TRBV7-2 and TRBJ1-2, with TRBD1 as a possible D gene (5 bases). Trimming pared 1 base from V and 5 bases from J, leaving 14 bases between. Germline assignment: CDR1 SGHTA and CDR2 FQGNSA. The CDR3 contains 15 residues. The CDR3: CASSLVGGTEYGYTF. The CDR3 DNA sequence: TGTGCCAGCAGCTTAGTTGGAGGGACTGAGTATGGCTACACCTTC.

This chain connects TRBV19 to TRBJ2-1, with no clear D. Germline loops: CDR1 LNHDA, CDR2 SQIVND (reference sequence). V was pared by 3 bases and J by 4 bases, with 7 bases between. The CDR3 runs to 13 residues. The CDR3 region is CASSMFIYNEQFF. The CDR3 coding sequence is TGTGCCAGTAGTATGTTCATTTACAATGAGCAGTTCTTC. Together with reference TRBV19 and TRBJ2-1, the CDR3 gives the full variable domain: DGGITQSPKYLFRKEGQNVTLSCEQNLNHDAMYWYRQDPGQGLRLIYYSQIVNDFQKGDIAEGYSVSREKKESFPLTVTSAQKNPTAFYLCASSMFIYNEQFFGPGTRLTVL.

This sequence joins TRBV7-9 and TRBJ2-5; D not resolved. The CDR3 covers 13 residues. CDR1 is SEHNR and CDR2 is FQNEAQ in the germline V gene (reference sequence). The germline V and J ends were trimmed by 1 base and 5 bases, with 8 bases remaining between them. The DNA for the CDR3 is TGTGCCAGCAGCTTAGGCGGTTCTGAGACCCAGTACTTC. This encodes CASSLGGSETQYF.

This clone has only a few counts. This chain links TRBV4-3 with TRBJ1-2, with D tentatively TRBD1 (5 bases). The CDR3 has 20 residues. V was cut by 2 bases and J by 2 bases, with 27 bases left in between. Germline V CDR1 and CDR2: LGHNA, YSLEER. Written as DNA, the CDR3 is TGCGCCAGCAGCCAAAGTACGCCCATGTCACTTCGACAGACAAACTATGGCTACACCTTC. Translating gives CASSQSTPMSLRQTNYGYTF.

The V gene is TRBV19, the J gene TRBJ1-6; D perhaps matches TRBD1 (6 bases). CDR1 is LNHDA, CDR2 SQIVND, per germline (reference sequence). CDR3 size: 14 residues. The V end lost 5 bases, the J end lost 7 bases, and 12 bases lay between the germline ends. The CDR3 DNA follows: TGTGCCAGTAGTGCAAAACAGGGAAATTCACCCCTCCACTTT. Translated: CASSAKQGNSPLHF. The full variable domain, in which reference TRBV19 and TRBJ1-6 provide the parts outside the CDR3, is DGGITQSPKYLFRKEGQNVTLSCEQNLNHDAMYWYRQDPGQGLRLIYYSQIVNDFQKGDIAEGYSVSREKKESFPLTVTSAQKNPTAFYLCASSAKQGNSPLHFGNGTRLTVT.

CDR3 nucleotides: TGTGCCAGCAGGCTGGACAAGTCCTACGAGCAGTACTTC. Protein product: CASRLDKSYEQYF. The V gene is TRBV5-4, the J gene TRBJ2-7; perhaps TRBD1 as D (5 bases). Germline V gene sequence: CDR1 SGHNT, CDR2 YYREEE (reference sequence). CDR3 length: 13 residues. The germline V and J ends were trimmed by 5 bases and 1 base, with 10 bases remaining between them.

This clone was observed a few times. The chain links TRBV5-5 to TRBJ1-6, with D uncertain. The V gene lost 4 bases and the J gene lost 3 bases, with 14 bases spanning the gap. Germline V gene sequence: CDR1 SGHKS, CDR2 YYEKEE (reference sequence). CDR3 length: 16 amino acids. The CDR3 loop is CASSPSGRDYNSPLHF. For the CDR3, the DNA is TGTGCCAGCAGCCCCTCGGGAAGGGACTATAATTCACCCCTCCACTTT.

This sequence joins TRBV6-1 and TRBJ1-2, with no clear D. The V and J ends lost 9 bases and 4 bases respectively, with 18 bases between them. The germline V gene has CDR1 MNHNS and CDR2 SASEGT. The CDR3 has 14 amino acids. The CDR3 loop reads CASRGGGDLYGYTF. The CDR3 coding sequence is TGTGCCAGTCGGGGAGGTGGCGACCTCTATGGCTACACCTTC.